Listed below are T cell receptor beta chains from one sample, sequenced in a study of shared clonotypes between healthy human individuals. Sequencing used immunoSEQ multiplex PCR; TCRdb keeps in-frame clones, though not all of them. The sample lists some 790,000 clones, 72% occurring once. Sequencing was performed on memory CD4+ T cells sorted from blood. The receptors stem from a woman under 40 in good health. The CDR3 runs from the conserved cysteine through the conserved F or W. The D gene is left open where the match is weak. Size values are once, few and many counts, or a class for expanded clones, and some rows have none.

V: TRBV5-6
size: once
D: NA
J: TRBJ1-2
DNA: TGTGCCAGCAGCTTGGCACTCAGGGAGTATGGCTACACCTTC
CDR3: CASSLALREYGYTF

V: TRBV2
size: NA
D: NA
J: TRBJ1-1
DNA: TGTGCCAGCAGTGAAGCTCAGGGGACCCTTTTCACTGAAGCTTTCTTT
CDR3: CASSEAQGTLFTEAFF

V: TRBV28
size: once
D: NA
J: TRBJ2-3
DNA: TGTGCCAGCAGTTTACCCGGAGCTAGCACAGATACGCAGTATTTT
CDR3: CASSLPGASTDTQYF

V: TRBV5-1
size: many
D: NA
J: TRBJ2-7
DNA: TGCGCCAGCAGCTTGGAGGGGGGGCTAGAGGCCTCCTTC
CDR3: CASSLEGGLEASF

V: TRBV5-1
size: NA
D: TRBD2
J: TRBJ2-1
DNA: TGCGCCAGCAGCGCGGGAGGCTCCTACAATGAGCAGTTCTTC
CDR3: CASSAGGSYNEQFF

V: TRBV7-2
size: NA
D: NA
J: TRBJ1-2
DNA: TGTGCCAGCAGCATGGACGCACTGGTAGTTGGGTATGGCTACACCTTC
CDR3: CASSMDALVVGYGYTF

V: TRBV7-9
size: NA
D: TRBD1
J: TRBJ1-5
DNA: TGTGCCAGCAGCACAGGACAGGGAGGCAATCAGCCCCAGCATTTT
CDR3: CASSTGQGGNQPQHF

V: TRBV5-1
size: once
D: TRBD2
J: TRBJ2-5
DNA: TGCGCCAGCAGCTTGGCCCTAGCGGAAGAGACCCAGTACTTC
CDR3: CASSLALAEETQYF

V: TRBV11-2
size: NA
D: NA
J: TRBJ1-3
DNA: TGTGCCAGCACTCGAAAGGGGATTTTCGGAAACACCATATATTTT
CDR3: CASTRKGIFGNTIYF

V: TRBV7-9
size: NA
D: NA
J: TRBJ2-2
DNA: TGTGCCAGCAGCCCAACCCTCCTAGAGACCGGGGAGCTGTTTTTT
CDR3: CASSPTLLETGELFF

V: TRBV5-1
size: NA
D: TRBD1
J: TRBJ1-3
DNA: TGCGCCAGCAGCTTGGGTGGACAGGGCTCTGGAAACACCATATATTTT
CDR3: CASSLGGQGSGNTIYF

V: TRBV2
size: NA
D: NA
J: TRBJ1-1
DNA: TGTGCCAGCAGGAAGGGAGTCGGGGCTGAAGCTTTCTTT
CDR3: CASRKGVGAEAFF

V: TRBV5-1
size: NA
D: TRBD1
J: TRBJ1-4
DNA: TGCGCCAGCAGCTTGGGGGACAGGGGTGAAAAACTGTTTTTT
CDR3: CASSLGDRGEKLFF

V: TRBV29-1
size: once
D: TRBD2
J: TRBJ2-1
DNA: TGCAGCGTTGATAAGAGACTAGCGGGAGTCTACAATGAGCAGTTCTTC
CDR3: CSVDKRLAGVYNEQFF

V: TRBV7-3
size: NA
D: NA
J: TRBJ1-1
DNA: TGTGCCAGCAGCCCGGAGCCCACGGACAGCCCTTTCTTT
CDR3: CASSPEPTDSPFF

V: TRBV18
size: NA
D: NA
J: TRBJ1-2
DNA: TGTGCCAGCTCACTCTCGTCCGACTACTATGGCTACACCTTC
CDR3: CASSLSSDYYGYTF

V: TRBV6-5
size: NA
D: TRBD1
J: TRBJ1-5
DNA: TGTGCCAGCAGCGCCACTACAGGGGCCCGCCAGCCCCAGCATTTT
CDR3: CASSATTGARQPQHF

V: TRBV7-6
size: many
D: TRBD2
J: TRBJ2-1
DNA: TGTGCCAGCAGCTTAGGACCCACTAGCGGGAGGTATGAGCAGTTCTTC
CDR3: CASSLGPTSGRYEQFF

V: TRBV19
size: few
D: NA
J: TRBJ2-7
DNA: TGTGCCAGTAGTATCTGGCGGGGCTACGAGCAGTACTTC
CDR3: CASSIWRGYEQYF

V: TRBV10-2
size: NA
D: TRBD1
J: TRBJ2-7
DNA: TGCGCCAGCAGGGAAGGACAGGGTCTATTCGAGCAGTACTTC
CDR3: CASREGQGLFEQYF

V: TRBV29-1
size: NA
D: NA
J: TRBJ1-6
DNA: TGCAGCGTTAGTGACAGCTCCTATAATTCACCCCTCCACTTT
CDR3: CSVSDSSYNSPLHF

V: TRBV6-5
size: NA
D: NA
J: TRBJ2-1
DNA: TGTGCCAGCAGTTACTCCGGCGGGTACAATGAGCAGTTCTTC
CDR3: CASSYSGGYNEQFF

V: TRBV11-3
size: NA
D: TRBD1
J: TRBJ2-2
DNA: TGTGCCAGCAGGCCGGGACAGGGTCGCACCGGGGAGCTGTTTTTT
CDR3: CASRPGQGRTGELFF